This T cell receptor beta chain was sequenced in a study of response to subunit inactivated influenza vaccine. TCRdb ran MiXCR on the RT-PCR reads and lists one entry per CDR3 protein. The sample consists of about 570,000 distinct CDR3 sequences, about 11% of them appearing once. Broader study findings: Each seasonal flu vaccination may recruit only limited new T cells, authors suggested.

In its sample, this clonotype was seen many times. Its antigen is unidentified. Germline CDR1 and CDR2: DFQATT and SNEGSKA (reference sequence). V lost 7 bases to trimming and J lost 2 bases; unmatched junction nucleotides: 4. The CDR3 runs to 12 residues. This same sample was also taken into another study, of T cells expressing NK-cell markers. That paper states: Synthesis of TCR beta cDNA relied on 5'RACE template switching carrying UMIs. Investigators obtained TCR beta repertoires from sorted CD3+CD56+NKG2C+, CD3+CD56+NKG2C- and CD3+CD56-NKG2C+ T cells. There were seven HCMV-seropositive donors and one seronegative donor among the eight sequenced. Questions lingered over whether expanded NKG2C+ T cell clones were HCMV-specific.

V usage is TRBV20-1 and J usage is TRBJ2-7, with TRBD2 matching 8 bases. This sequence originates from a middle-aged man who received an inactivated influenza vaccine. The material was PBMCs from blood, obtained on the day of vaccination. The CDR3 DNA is TGCAGTGTCCTAGCGGGCACCTACGAGCAGTACTTC. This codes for CSVLAGTYEQYF.